This TCR beta chain is from a study of vaccination effects on CD4 cells after COVID-19. The study, taken as a whole, reports: Marked clonal contraction was seen in infection- and vaccine-induced clones late after vaccination.

The CDR3 covers 14 residues. With 4 bases removed from V and 4 bases from J, the gap between germline ends came to 12 bases. CDR1 is KGHDR, CDR2 SFDVKD, per germline. The table came from immunoSEQ multiplex PCR; TCRdb's copy has only in-frame clones and leaves some out. The sample lists some 21,000 clones, approximately 76% occurring once. CD4+ T cells specific for antigen were expanded with viral peptide pools by the ViraFEST assay before sequencing. Culturing for approximately 10 days preceded CD4+ T cell isolation. Two-dose vaccination with either BNT162b2 or mRNA-1273 was given to the participants. About this clone: Antigen unknown.

V usage is TRBV24-1 and J usage is TRBJ1-1; the D gene is possibly TRBD1 (5 bases). The TCR was taken from a human donor who received a COVID-19 vaccine. Sequenced material: CD4+ T cells from PBMCs cultured with HCoV-229E spike peptides, taken after COVID-19 vaccination. As DNA, the CDR3 is TGTGCCACCAGTGACCCGGGACGCTCCACTGAAGCTTTCTTT. Protein product: CATSDPGRSTEAFF.